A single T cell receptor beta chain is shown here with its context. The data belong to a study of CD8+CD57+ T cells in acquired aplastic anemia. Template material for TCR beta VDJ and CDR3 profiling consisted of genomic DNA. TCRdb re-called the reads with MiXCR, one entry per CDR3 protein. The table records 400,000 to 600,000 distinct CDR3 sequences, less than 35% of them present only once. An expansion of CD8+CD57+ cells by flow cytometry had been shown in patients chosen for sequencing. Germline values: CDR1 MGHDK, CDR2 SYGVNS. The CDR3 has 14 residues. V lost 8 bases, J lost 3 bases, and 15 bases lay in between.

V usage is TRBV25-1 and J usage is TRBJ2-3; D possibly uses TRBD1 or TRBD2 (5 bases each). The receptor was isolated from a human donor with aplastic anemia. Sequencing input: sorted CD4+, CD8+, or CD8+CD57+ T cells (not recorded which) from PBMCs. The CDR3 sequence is CASSPSGTTDTQYF. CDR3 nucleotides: TGTGCCAGCTCACCCTCAGGGACGACAGATACGCAGTATTTT.